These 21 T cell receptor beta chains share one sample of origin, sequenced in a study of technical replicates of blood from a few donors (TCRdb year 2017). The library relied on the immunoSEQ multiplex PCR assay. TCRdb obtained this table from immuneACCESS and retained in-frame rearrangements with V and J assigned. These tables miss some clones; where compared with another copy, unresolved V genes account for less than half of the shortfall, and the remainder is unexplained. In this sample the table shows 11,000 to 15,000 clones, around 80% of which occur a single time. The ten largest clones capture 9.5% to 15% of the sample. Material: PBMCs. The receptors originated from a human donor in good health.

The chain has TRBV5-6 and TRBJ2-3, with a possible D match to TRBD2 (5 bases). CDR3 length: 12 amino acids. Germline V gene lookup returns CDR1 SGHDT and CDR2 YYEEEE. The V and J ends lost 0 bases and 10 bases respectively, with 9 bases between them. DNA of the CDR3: TGTGCCAGCAGCTTGGACGGGGAGTCGCAGTATTTT. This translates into CASSLDGESQYF. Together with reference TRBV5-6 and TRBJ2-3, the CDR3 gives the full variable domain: DAGVTQSPTHLIKTRGQQVTLRCSPKSGHDTVSWYQQALGQGPQFIFQYYEEEERQRGNFPDRFSGHQFPNYSSELNVNALLLGDSALYLCASSLDGESQYFGPGTRLTVL.

The CDR3 coding sequence is TGTGCCAGCAGCTTGGGCGGGGCGGGGGGTGAGACCCAGTACTTC. Translated, it gives CASSLGGAGGETQYF. The V gene is TRBV5-4, the J gene TRBJ2-5; 8 bases map to TRBD2. Germline lookup yields CDR1 SGHNT and CDR2 YYREEE (reference sequence). CDR3 length: 15 residues. After removal of 0 bases from V and 5 bases from J, the junction contained 6 bases not matched to a gene.

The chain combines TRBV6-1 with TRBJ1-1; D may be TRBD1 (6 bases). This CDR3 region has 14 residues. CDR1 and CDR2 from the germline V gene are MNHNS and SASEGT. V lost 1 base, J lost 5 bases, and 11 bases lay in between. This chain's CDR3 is CASSEVTGTTEAFF. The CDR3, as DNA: TGTGCCAGCAGTGAAGTTACAGGGACGACTGAAGCTTTCTTT.

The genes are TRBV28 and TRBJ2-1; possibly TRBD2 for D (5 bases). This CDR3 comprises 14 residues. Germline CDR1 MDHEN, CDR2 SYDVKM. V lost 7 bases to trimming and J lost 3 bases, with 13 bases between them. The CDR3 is CASMSGTNYNEQFF. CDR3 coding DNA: TGTGCCAGCATGTCGGGAACTAACTACAATGAGCAGTTCTTC.

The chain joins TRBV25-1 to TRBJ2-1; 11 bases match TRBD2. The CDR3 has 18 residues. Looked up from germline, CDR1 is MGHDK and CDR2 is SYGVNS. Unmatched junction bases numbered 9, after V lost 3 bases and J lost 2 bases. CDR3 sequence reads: CASSEPRLAGWPYNEQFF. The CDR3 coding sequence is TGTGCCAGCAGTGAGCCCCGACTAGCGGGATGGCCCTACAATGAGCAGTTCTTC.

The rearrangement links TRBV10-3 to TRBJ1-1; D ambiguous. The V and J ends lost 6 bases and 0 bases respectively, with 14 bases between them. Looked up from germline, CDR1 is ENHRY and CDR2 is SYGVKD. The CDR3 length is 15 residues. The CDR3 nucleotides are TGTGCCATCAGCCCTCAGGAGGGCATGAACACTGAAGCTTTCTTT. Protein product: CAISPQEGMNTEAFF.

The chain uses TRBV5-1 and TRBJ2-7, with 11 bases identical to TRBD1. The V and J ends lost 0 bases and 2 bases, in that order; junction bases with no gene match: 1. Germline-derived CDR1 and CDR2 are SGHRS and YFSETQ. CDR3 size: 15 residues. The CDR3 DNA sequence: TGCGCCAGCAGCTTGGGGGGACAGGGGGCCTACGAGCAGTACTTC. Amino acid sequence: CASSLGGQGAYEQYF. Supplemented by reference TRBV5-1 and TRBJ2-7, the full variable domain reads KAGVTQTPRYLIKTRGQQVTLSCSPISGHRSVSWYQQTPGQGLQFLFEYFSETQRNKGNFPGRFSGRQFSNSRSEMNVSTLELGDSALYLCASSLGGQGAYEQYFGPGTRLTVT.

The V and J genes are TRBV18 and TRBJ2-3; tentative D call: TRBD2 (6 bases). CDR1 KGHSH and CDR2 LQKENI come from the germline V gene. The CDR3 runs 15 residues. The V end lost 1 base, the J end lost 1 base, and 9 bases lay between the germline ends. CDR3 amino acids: CASSPLAVGTDTQYF. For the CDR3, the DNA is TGTGCCAGCTCACCACTAGCGGTGGGCACAGATACGCAGTATTTT.

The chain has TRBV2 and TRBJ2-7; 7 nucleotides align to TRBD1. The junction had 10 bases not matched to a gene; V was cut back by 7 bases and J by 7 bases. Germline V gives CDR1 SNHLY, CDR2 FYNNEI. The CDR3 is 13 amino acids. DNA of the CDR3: TGTGCCAGCATTAGGGACAGAGAATTGGAGCAGTACTTC. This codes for CASIRDRELEQYF.

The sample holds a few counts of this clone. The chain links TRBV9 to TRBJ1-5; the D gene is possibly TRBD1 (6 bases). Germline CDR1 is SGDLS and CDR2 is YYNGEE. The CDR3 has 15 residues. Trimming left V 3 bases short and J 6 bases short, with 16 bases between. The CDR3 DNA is TGTGCCAGCAGCGCCAGGGGTTCTTGGGGTCAGCCCCAGCATTTT. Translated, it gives CASSARGSWGQPQHF.

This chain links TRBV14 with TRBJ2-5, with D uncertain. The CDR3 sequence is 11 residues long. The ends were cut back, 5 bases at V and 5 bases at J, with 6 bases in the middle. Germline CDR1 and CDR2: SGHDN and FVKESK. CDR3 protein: CASSAQETQYF. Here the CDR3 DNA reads TGTGCCAGCAGCGCCCAGGAGACCCAGTACTTC.

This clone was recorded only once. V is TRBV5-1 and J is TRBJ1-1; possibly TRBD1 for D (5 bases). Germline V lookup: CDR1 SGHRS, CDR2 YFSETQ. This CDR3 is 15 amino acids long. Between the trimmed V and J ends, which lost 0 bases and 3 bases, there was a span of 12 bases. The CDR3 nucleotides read TGCGCCAGCAGCTTGGGGGGGTGGGAGGACACTGAAGCTTTCTTT. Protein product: CASSLGGWEDTEAFF.

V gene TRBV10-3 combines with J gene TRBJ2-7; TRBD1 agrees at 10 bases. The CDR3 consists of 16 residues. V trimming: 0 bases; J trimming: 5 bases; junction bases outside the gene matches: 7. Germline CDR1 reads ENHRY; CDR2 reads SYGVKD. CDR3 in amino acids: CAISESFGQGDDEQYF. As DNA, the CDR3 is TGTGCCATCAGTGAGTCGTTTGGACAGGGGGATGACGAGCAGTACTTC.

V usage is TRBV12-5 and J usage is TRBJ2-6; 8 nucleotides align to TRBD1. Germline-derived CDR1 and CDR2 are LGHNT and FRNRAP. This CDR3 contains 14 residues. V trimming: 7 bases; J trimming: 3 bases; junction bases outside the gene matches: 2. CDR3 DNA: TGTGCTAGTGACAGGGGGAGTGGGGCCAACGTCCTGACTTTC. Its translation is CASDRGSGANVLTF.

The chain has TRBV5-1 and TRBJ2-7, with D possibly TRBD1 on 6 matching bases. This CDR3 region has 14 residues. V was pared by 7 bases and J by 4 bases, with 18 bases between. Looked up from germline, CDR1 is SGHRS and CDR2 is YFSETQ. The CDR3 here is CASAFRTAEYEQYF. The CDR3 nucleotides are TGCGCCAGCGCCTTTCGGACAGCCGAGTACGAGCAGTACTTC.

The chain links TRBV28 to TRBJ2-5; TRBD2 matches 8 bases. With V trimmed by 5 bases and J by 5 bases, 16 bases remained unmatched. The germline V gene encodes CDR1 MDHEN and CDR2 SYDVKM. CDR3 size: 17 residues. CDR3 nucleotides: TGTGCCAGCAGTCCCGGGGGGGGCCTAGCGGGCGGCGAGACCCAGTACTTC. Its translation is CASSPGGGLAGGETQYF.

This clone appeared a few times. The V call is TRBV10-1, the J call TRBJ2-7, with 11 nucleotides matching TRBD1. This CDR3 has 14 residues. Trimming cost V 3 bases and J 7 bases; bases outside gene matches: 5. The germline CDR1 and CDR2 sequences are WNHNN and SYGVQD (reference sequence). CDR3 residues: CASSEGQGAGEQYF. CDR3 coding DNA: TGCGCCAGCAGTGAAGGACAGGGGGCCGGGGAGCAGTACTTC.

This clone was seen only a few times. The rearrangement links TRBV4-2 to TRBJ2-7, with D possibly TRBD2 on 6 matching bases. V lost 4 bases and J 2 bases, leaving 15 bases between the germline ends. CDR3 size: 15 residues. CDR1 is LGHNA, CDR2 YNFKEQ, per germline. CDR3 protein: CASSPRVAGPYEQYF. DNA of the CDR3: TGTGCCAGCAGCCCCCGGGTCGCGGGACCCTACGAGCAGTACTTC.

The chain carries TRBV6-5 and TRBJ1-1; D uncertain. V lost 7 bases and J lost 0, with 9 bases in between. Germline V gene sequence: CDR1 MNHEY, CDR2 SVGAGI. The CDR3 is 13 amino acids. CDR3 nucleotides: TGTGCCAGCAAGAAACTGGTGAACACTGAAGCTTTCTTT. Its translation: CASKKLVNTEAFF.

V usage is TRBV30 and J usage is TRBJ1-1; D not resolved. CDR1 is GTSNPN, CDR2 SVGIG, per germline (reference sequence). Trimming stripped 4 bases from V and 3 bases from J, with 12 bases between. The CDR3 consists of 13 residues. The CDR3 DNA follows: TGTGCCTGGAACCCCGGGTTGGACACTGAAGCTTTCTTT. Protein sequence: CAWNPGLDTEAFF.

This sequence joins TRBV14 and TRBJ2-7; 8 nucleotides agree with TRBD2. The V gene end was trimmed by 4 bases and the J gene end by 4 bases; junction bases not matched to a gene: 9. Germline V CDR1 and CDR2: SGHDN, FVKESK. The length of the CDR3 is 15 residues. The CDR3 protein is CASSRTSLVGYEQYF. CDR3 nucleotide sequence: TGTGCCAGCAGCCGGACTAGCCTTGTGGGGTACGAGCAGTACTTC.